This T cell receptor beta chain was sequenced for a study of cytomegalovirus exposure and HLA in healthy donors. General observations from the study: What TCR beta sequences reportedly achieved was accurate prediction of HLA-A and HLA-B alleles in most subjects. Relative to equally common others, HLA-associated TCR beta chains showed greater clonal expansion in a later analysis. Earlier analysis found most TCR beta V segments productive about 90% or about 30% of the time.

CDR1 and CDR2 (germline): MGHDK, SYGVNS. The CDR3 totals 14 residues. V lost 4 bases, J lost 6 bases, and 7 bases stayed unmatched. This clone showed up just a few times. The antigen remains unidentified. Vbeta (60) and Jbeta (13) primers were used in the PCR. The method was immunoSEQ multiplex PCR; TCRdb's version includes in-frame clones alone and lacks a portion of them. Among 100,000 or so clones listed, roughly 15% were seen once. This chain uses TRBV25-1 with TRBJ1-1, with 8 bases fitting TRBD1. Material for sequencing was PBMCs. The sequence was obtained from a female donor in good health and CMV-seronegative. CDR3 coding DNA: TGTGCCAGCAGTGGGGCAGGGGGCTTCTCTGAAGCTTTCTTT. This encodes CASSGAGGFSEAFF.